The clone carrying this T cell receptor (beta chain) was counted many times. Its antigen is as yet unknown. This entry belongs to a study of T cells in Graves' hyperthyroidism and ophthalmopathy. General study findings and limits: Most thyroid-expanded clonotypes above 0.001 were also found in blood. Classification by a 13 V-J model distinguished ophthalmopathy from stable hyperthyroidism. The model forecast ophthalmopathy, anticipating it by a median 6.5 months before onset.

Patients affected by ophthalmopathy presented a Clinical Activity Score of at least 3, a NOSPECS grade of at least 4, and disease duration below 3 months. TCR beta CDR3 region amplification was performed from RNA transcripts. The HTBI primer set served for first-round RT-PCR of the TCR CDR3. From the multiplex PCR reads, TCRdb called clonotypes with MiXCR, one entry per CDR3 protein. The sample has some 500,000 distinct CDR3 sequences; approximately 25% are singletons. CDR3 length: 16 amino acids. V lost 2 bases to trimming and J lost 0 bases, with 13 bases between them. Germline CDR1 and CDR2: SGHTA and FQGNSA.

Sequencing was done on a sample of blood. This TCR derives from a woman in her thirties with Graves' ophthalmopathy. This chain uses TRBV7-2 with TRBJ1-1, with D possibly being TRBD1 (5 bases). The CDR3 reads CASSLQAGTVNTEAFF. The CDR3 DNA is TGTGCCAGCAGCTTACAGGCAGGGACGGTGAACACTGAAGCTTTCTTT.